Reported below is one T cell receptor (beta chain). Its matching antigen is unknown. This specimen belongs to a study of a mutant IDH1 vaccine in newly diagnosed glioma. Turning to the study itself: Commencement of vaccination occurred 4-6 weeks following radiotherapy alone, or concurrently with temozolomide cycles. Weeks 35 and 47 hosted visits V12 and V13, respectively. Earlier treatment was radiotherapy, temozolomide, or both, with most getting both.

Sequencing used immunoSEQ multiplex PCR; TCRdb keeps in-frame clones, though not all of them. The sample consists of tens of thousands of clones, approximately 87% of them appearing once. The time point is: week 35, safety follow-up. Topical imiquimod accompanied each vaccine dose, which consisted of 300 ug of mutant IDH1 20-mer peptide. The origin of this receptor is a man between 35 and 55 years old with glioma. This specimen consisted of PBMCs, obtained from a glioma patient whose treatment included an IDH1 peptide vaccine.

CDR3 sequence: CASSSQGRMNTEAFF. The DNA of the CDR3 is TGCGCCAGCAGCTCCCAGGGGCGCATGAACACTGAAGCTTTCTTT. The chain carries TRBV5-1 and TRBJ1-1, with D tentatively TRBD1 (6 bases). V lost 3 bases to trimming and J lost 0 bases, with 12 bases between them. This CDR3 comprises 15 residues. Germline CDR1 SGHRS, CDR2 YFSETQ. Complete variable domain (other parts from reference TRBV5-1 and TRBJ1-1): KAGVTQTPRYLIKTRGQQVTLSCSPISGHRSVSWYQQTPGQGLQFLFEYFSETQRNKGNFPGRFSGRQFSNSRSEMNVSTLELGDSALYLCASSSQGRMNTEAFFGQGTRLTVV.